The 9 T cell receptor beta chains below were found in one sample sequenced in a study of T cell repertoires in aging, cancer and after chemotherapy. The template was genomic DNA from peripheral blood, not RNA. A mixed TRB-A/B primer pool amplified rearranged TRB by multiplex touch-down PCR. TCRdb reprocessed the multiplex PCR reads via MiXCR and lists one record per CDR3 protein. In the table there are 2,500 to 3,000 distinct CDR3 sequences, approximately 20% of which are singletons. Sequencing used blood. These receptors were taken from a human donor with a solid tumor.

The chain joins TRBV20-1 to TRBJ1-1, with D maybe TRBD1 (5 bases). Trimming stripped 2 bases from V and 0 bases from J, with 7 bases between. From germline, CDR1 is DFQATT and CDR2 SNEGSKA (reference sequence). This CDR3 has 13 amino acids. CDR3 in DNA: TGCAGTGCTAGAAAGGACATGAACACTGAAGCTTTCTTT. This gives the protein CSARKDMNTEAFF.

By sample share, this clonotype is medium-sized. This chain uses TRBV10-3 with TRBJ1-2; possible D gene TRBD1, 5 bases. Between the trimmed V and J ends, which lost 1 base and 9 bases, there was a span of 9 bases. Germline CDR1 reads ENHRY; CDR2 reads SYGVKD. The CDR3 contains 12 residues. CDR3 sequence (DNA): TGTGCCATCAGTGAGTTGGGGGGACGCTACACCTTC. Amino acids: CAISELGGRYTF.

The rearrangement joins TRBV28 to TRBJ1-1; TRBD1 matches 8 bases. The germline gives CDR1 MDHEN, CDR2 SYDVKM. The trim removed 6 bases at V and 0 bases at J, leaving 9 bases unmatched. The CDR3 extends over 16 amino acids. CDR3 in DNA: TGTGCCAGCAGGAGACGACAGGGGCTCATGAACACTGAAGCTTTCTTT. Protein sequence: CASRRRQGLMNTEAFF.

This clonotype is large. This chain joins TRBV19 and TRBJ2-3, with unresolved D. V gave up 3 bases and J gave up 6 bases, with 7 bases separating them. Germline CDR1 is LNHDA and CDR2 is SQIVND (reference sequence). This CDR3 spans 12 amino acids. The DNA for the CDR3 is TGTGCCAGTAGTATCTTGGGTGATACGCAGTATTTT. Translation: CASSILGDTQYF. The full variable domain, with the rest looked up from reference TRBV19 and TRBJ2-3, is DGGITQSPKYLFRKEGQNVTLSCEQNLNHDAMYWYRQDPGQGLRLIYYSQIVNDFQKGDIAEGYSVSREKKESFPLTVTSAQKNPTAFYLCASSILGDTQYFGPGTRLTVL.

The rearrangement joins TRBV29-1 to TRBJ1-1; D is possibly TRBD1 (5 bases). Germline CDR1 reads SQVTM; CDR2 reads ANQGSEA. This CDR3 contains 13 residues. The V end was cut by 4 bases, the J end by 1 base, with 10 bases between. The CDR3 here is CSVGQTKNTEAFF. Written as DNA, the CDR3 is TGCAGCGTTGGACAGACAAAGAACACTGAAGCTTTCTTT.

This clonotype is categorized as medium-sized. The chain combines TRBV10-3 with TRBJ2-2; 7 nucleotides match TRBD2. The CDR3 has 15 residues. With V trimmed by 4 bases and J by 4 bases, 6 bases remained unmatched. Germline V gives CDR1 ENHRY, CDR2 SYGVKD. DNA for the CDR3: TGTGCCATCAGTGCGGGACTAACGGGCACCGGGGAGCTGTTTTTT. Translating gives CAISAGLTGTGELFF.

J is TRBJ1-2 and V is TRBV6-6; 7 bases align to TRBD1. Germline loops: CDR1 MNHNY, CDR2 SVGAGI (reference sequence). J gave up 5 bases and V 6 bases, and 12 bases lay outside the gene matches. The length of the CDR3 is 15 residues. The DNA of the CDR3 is TGTGCCAGCAGCCCCCGGACAGGACGAGTTTATGGCTACACCTTC. This sequence encodes CASSPRTGRVYGYTF.

This clonotype is medium-sized (0.01 to 0.1%) by share. The chain joins TRBV6-2 or TRBV6-3 to TRBJ1-1; D not resolved. Germline assignment: CDR1 MNHEY and CDR2 SVGEGT. The CDR3 length is 12 residues. With 2 bases removed from V and 3 bases from J, the gap between germline ends came to 4 bases. The CDR3 DNA sequence: TGTGCCAGCAGTTACGGGGACACTGAAGCTTTCTTT. It yields the protein CASSYGDTEAFF.

This chain connects TRBV20-1 to TRBJ1-4; no reliable D call. The length of the CDR3 is 14 residues. V lost 4 bases, J lost 0 bases, and 9 bases lay in between. The germline gives CDR1 DFQATT, CDR2 SNEGSKA (reference sequence). The DNA of the CDR3 is TGCAGTGCTACACCCATTGCAACTAATGAAAAACTGTTTTTT. Its translation is CSATPIATNEKLFF.